What follows are 6 T cell receptor beta chains derived from one specimen sequenced in a study of T cells expressing NK-cell markers. TCRdb re-called the 5' RACE reads and catalogs CDR3 proteins one per entry, DNA excluded. The sample has around 21,000 distinct CDR3 sequences. Sequencing was performed on blood T cells: a sorted CD56 or NKG2C T cell subset, CD4+ or CD8+ T cells, or bulk PBMC T cells (not recorded which). These receptor sequences come from a man between 18 and 69 years old in good health.

The chain recombines TRBV3-1 with TRBJ2-3. Germline CDR1 reads LGHDT; CDR2 reads YNNKEL (reference sequence). The CDR3 runs 14 residues. CDR3 protein: CASSQDIRTDTQYF.

V gene TRBV15 combines with J gene TRBJ2-3. The germline CDR1 and CDR2 sequences are LNHNV and YYDKDF (reference sequence). There are 17 residues in the CDR3. The CDR3 reads CATSRDLNTFGTDTQYF.

This rearrangement joins TRBV7-2 to TRBJ1-1; there is no DNA to check the TCRdb D call of TRBD1. The length of the CDR3 is 15 residues. Germline V CDR1 and CDR2: SGHTA, FQGNSA. The CDR3 is CASSLSTGVTTEAFF.

The gene calls are TRBV28 and TRBJ1-5; TCRdb's D gene call, TRBD1, goes unchecked for lack of DNA. This CDR3 comprises 15 residues. Looked up from germline, CDR1 is MDHEN and CDR2 is SYDVKM. This chain's CDR3 is CASSFGQNSNQPQHF.

This rearrangement joins TRBV11-1 to TRBJ2-5; TCRdb reports TRBD1, a call that lacks DNA to check it against. Germline V lookup: CDR1 SGHAT, CDR2 FQDESV (reference sequence). The CDR3 length is 15 residues. The CDR3: CASRRTDRAGETQYF.

This chain joins TRBV20-1 and TRBJ2-5; as DNA is missing, the TRBD2 call by TCRdb cannot be tested. This CDR3 region has 18 residues. Germline CDR1 reads DFQATT; CDR2 reads SNEGSKA (reference sequence). CDR3 in amino acids: CSARDQASGSFQRETQYF.